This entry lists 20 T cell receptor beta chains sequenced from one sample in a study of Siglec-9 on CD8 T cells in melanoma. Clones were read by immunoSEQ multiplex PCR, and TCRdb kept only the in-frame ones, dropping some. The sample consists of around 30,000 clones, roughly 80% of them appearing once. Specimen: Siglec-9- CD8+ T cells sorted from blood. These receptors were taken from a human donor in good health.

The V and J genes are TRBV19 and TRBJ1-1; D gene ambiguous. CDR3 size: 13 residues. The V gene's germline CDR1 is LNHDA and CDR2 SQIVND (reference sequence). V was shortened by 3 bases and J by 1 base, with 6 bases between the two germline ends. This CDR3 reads CASSILGNTEAFF. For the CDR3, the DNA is TGTGCCAGTAGTATCCTCGGGAACACTGAAGCTTTCTTT. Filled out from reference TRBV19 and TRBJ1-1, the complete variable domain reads DGGITQSPKYLFRKEGQNVTLSCEQNLNHDAMYWYRQDPGQGLRLIYYSQIVNDFQKGDIAEGYSVSREKKESFPLTVTSAQKNPTAFYLCASSILGNTEAFFGQGTRLTVV.

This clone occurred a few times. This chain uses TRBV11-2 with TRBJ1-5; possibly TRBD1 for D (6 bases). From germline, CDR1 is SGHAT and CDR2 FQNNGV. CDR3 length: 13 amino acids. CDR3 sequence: CPRITGGDQPQHF. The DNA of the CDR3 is TGTCCTAGAATAACGGGGGGCGATCAGCCCCAGCATTTT.

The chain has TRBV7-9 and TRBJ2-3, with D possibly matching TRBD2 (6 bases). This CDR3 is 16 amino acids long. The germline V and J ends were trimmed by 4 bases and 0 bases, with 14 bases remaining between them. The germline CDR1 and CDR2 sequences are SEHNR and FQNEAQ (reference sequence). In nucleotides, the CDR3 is TGTGCCAGCAGCTCCAGCGGGTTGTGGAGCACAGATACGCAGTATTTT. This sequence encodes CASSSSGLWSTDTQYF.

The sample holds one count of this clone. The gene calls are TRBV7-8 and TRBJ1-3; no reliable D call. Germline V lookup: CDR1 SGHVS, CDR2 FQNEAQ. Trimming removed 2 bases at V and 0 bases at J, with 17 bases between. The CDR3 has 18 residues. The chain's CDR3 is CASSLPNMGGNSGNTIYF. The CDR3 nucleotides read TGTGCCAGCAGCTTACCAAATATGGGAGGGAACTCTGGAAACACCATATATTTT.

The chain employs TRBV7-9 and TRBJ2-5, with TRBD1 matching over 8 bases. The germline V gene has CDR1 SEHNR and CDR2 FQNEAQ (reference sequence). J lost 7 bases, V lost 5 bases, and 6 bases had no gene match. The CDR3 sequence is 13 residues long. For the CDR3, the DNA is TGTGCCAGCAGCCCTCAGGGGACAGGGACCCAGTACTTC. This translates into CASSPQGTGTQYF. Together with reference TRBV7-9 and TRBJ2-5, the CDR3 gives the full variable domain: DTGVSQNPRHKITKRGQNVTFRCDPISEHNRLYWYRQTLGQGPEFLTYFQNEAQLEKSRLLSDRFSAERPKGSFSTLEIQRTEQGDSAMYLCASSPQGTGTQYFGPGTRLLVL.

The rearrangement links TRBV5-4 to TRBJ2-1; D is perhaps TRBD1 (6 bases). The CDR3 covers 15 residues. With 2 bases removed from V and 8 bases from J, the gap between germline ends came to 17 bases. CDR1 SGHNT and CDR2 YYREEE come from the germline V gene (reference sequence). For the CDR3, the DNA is TGTGCCAGCAGCTTAGAAGGGGGTAGCTTGCATGAGCAGTTCTTC. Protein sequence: CASSLEGGSLHEQFF. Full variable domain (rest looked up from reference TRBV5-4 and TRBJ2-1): ETGVTQSPTHLIKTRGQQVTLRCSSQSGHNTVSWYQQALGQGPQFIFQYYREEENGRGNFPPRFSGLQFPNYSSELNVNALELDDSALYLCASSLEGGSLHEQFFGPGTRLTVL.

The CDR3 reads CASSPREARHQETQYF. DNA for the CDR3: TGTGCCAGCAGCCCTCGGGAGGCCCGCCACCAAGAGACCCAGTACTTC. The rearrangement uses TRBV28 and TRBJ2-5; 7 bases are shared with TRBD2. CDR1 and CDR2 (germline): MDHEN, SYDVKM. CDR3 size: 16 residues. Trimming removed 6 bases from V and 0 bases from J; junction bases left unmatched: 10.

CDR3 nucleotides: TGTGCCAGCAGCGCCGGGGCAAGCTCCTACGAGCAGTACTTC. Residues: CASSAGASSYEQYF. This chain links TRBV9 with TRBJ2-7, with D possibly called TRBD1 or TRBD2 (5 bases each). CDR3 length: 14 residues. V lost 3 bases and J lost 0, with 10 bases in between. CDR1 and CDR2 (germline): SGDLS, YYNGEE.

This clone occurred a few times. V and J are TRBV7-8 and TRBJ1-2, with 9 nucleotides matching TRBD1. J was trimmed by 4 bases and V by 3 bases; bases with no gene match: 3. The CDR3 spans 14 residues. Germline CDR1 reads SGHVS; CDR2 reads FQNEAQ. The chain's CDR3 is CASSFGQGSYGYTF. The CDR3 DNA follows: TGTGCCAGCAGCTTCGGACAGGGGTCCTATGGCTACACCTTC.

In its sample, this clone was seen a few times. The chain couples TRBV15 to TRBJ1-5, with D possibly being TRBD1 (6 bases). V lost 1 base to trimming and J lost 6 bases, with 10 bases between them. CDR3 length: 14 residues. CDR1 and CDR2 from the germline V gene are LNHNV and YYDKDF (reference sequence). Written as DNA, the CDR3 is TGTGCCACCAGCAGAGCAGGGGAGAGTCAGCCCCAGCATTTT. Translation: CATSRAGESQPQHF.

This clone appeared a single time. CDR3 region: CASSESWGTSWNTDTQYF. CDR3 DNA sequence: TGCGCCAGCAGTGAGTCTTGGGGGACCTCGTGGAACACAGATACGCAGTATTTT. V usage is TRBV10-1 and J usage is TRBJ2-3; D possibly uses TRBD1 or TRBD2 (5 bases each). This CDR3 is 18 amino acids long. V was clipped by 0 bases and J by 2 bases, with 18 bases between them. Germline V lookup: CDR1 WNHNN, CDR2 SYGVQD (reference sequence).

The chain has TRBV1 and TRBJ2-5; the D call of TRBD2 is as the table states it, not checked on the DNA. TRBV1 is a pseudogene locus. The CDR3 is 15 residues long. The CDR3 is CTSSQAWVAGETQYF. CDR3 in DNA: TGCACCAGCAGCCAAGCCTGGGTAGCGGGGGAGACCCAGTACTTC.

The DNA of the CDR3 is TGCGCCAGCAGCCACGGAGCGGGAGCTGAGACCCAGTACTTC. It specifies CASSHGAGAETQYF. V usage is TRBV4-1 and J usage is TRBJ2-5, with 8 bases matching TRBD2. Germline V gives CDR1 MGHRA, CDR2 YSYEKL. The ends lost 3 bases at V and 5 bases at J; junction bases unmatched: 5. This CDR3 spans 14 amino acids.

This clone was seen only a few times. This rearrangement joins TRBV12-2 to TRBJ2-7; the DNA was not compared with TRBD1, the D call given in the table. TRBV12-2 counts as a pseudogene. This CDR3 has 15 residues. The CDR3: CASRLGQGEFYEQYV. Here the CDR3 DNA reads TGTGCAAGTCGCTTAGGACAGGGGGAATTTTACGAGCAGTACGTC.

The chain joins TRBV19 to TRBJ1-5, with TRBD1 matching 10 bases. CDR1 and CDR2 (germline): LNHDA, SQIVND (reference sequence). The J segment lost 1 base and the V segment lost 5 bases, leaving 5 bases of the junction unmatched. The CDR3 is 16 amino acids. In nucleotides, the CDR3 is TGTGCCAGTAGTCCCCGGGACAGGGGAAGCAATCAGCCCCAGCATTTT. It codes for CASSPRDRGSNQPQHF.

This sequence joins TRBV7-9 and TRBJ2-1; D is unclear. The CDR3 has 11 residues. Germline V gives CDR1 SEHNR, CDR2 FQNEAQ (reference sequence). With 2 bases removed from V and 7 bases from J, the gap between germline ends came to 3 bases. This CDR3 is CASSLINEQFF. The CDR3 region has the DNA TGTGCCAGCAGCTTAATTAATGAGCAGTTCTTC.

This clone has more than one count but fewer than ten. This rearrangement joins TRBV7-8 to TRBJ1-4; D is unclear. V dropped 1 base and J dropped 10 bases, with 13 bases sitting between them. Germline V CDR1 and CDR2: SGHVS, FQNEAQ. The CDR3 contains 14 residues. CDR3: CASSLDLEGPKLFF. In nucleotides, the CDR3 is TGTGCCAGCAGCTTAGATTTGGAGGGCCCAAAACTGTTTTTT.

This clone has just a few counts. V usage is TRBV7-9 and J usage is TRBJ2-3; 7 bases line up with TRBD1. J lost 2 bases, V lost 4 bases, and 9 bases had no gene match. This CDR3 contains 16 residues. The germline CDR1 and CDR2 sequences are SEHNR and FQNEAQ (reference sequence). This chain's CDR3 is CASSSSQGHFTDTQYF. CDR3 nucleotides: TGTGCCAGCAGCTCATCACAGGGGCATTTCACAGATACGCAGTATTTT.

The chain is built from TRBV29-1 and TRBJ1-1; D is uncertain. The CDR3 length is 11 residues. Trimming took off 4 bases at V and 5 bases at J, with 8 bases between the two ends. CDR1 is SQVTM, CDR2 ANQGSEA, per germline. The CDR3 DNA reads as TGCAGCGTTGCGGAGGAGACTGAAGCTTTCTTT. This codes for CSVAEETEAFF.

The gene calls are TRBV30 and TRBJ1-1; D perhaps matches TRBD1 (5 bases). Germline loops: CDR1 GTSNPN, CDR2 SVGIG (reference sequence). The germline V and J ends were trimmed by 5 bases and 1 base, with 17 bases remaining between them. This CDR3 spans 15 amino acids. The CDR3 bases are TGTGCCTGGGGTAGGATAGGGGTTGAGAACACTGAAGCTTTCTTT. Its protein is CAWGRIGVENTEAFF.